This TCR beta chain originates from a study of sequential checkpoint blockade in melanoma. For the study at large: TCRbeta immunosequencing was performed on DNA from roughly 90 pretreatment melanoma tumor samples.

Assay: immunoSEQ multiplex PCR; the TCRdb copy retains only in-frame clones and omits some. The sample yields some 22,000 clones, around 30% seen once. Sample treatment: randomized to nivolumab then ipilimumab (arm A) or the reverse (arm B). CDR1 is KGHSH, CDR2 LQKENI, per germline. The CDR3 is 16 residues long. J gave up 3 bases and V 0 bases, and 6 bases lay outside the gene matches. The V and J genes are TRBV18 and TRBJ2-7; 9 bases are a match to TRBD1. The starting material was tumor tissue (inferred from file names), obtained from a patient given nivolumab and ipilimumab in sequence. This sequence was found in a human donor with melanoma. CDR3 sequence reads: CASSPPGTGGYYEQYF. CDR3 DNA: TGTGCCAGCTCACCACCTGGTACAGGGGGCTACTACGAGCAGTACTTC.